The subject of this entry is one T cell receptor beta chain. A much larger clone differs from this one at a single base, so this may be a read error. This entry is derived from a study of spatial heterogeneity in lung cancer. The CDR3 contains 19 residues. Germline V gene sequence: CDR1 SGHVS, CDR2 FQNEAQ. From the 5' RACE reads, TCRdb called clonotypes with MiXCR, one entry per CDR3 protein. Here the sample spans fewer than 20,000 distinct CDR3 sequences, 7% to 10% being singletons. Time point: blood at routine non-recurrence follow-up after resection. The chain combines TRBV7-8 with TRBJ1-6; 10 bases are shared with TRBD1. Here the sequenced sample was PBMCs, taken at follow-up. The TCR was taken from a male donor with early-stage non-small cell lung cancer. The CDR3 DNA is TGTGCCACCAGCTCATACCGGGACAGGGGAAGCTCCTATAATTCACCCCTCCACTTT. Encoded protein: CATSSYRDRGSSYNSPLHF. The entire variable domain, with the rest obtained from reference TRBV7-8 and TRBJ1-6, is as follows: GAGVSQSPRYKVAKRGQDVALRCDPISGHVSLFWYQQALGQGPEFLTYFQNEAQLDKSGLPSDRFFAERPEGSVSTLKIQRTQQEDSAVYLCATSSYRDRGSSYNSPLHFGNGTRLTVT.